This T cell receptor beta chain was recovered during a study of OX40 agonist ivuxolimab in advanced cancers. In the study overall: Six ivuxolimab dose levels, 0.01 to 10 mg/kg, were given intravenously every 2 weeks. General study points: The expanded peripheral T cells' antigen specificity was not determined. Clonal expansion was among the lowest in partial responders at 0.1-3.0 mg/kg, especially CD8+.

Patients were ineligible given autoimmune disease history or systemic immunosuppression. Points on this clone: What it binds is unknown.

CDR3 length: 18 residues. Generated by immunoSEQ multiplex PCR, the TCRdb table keeps only in-frame clones and is missing some. The sample shows about 21,000 clones, more than 75% of them seen only once. The sample consisted of CD4+ or CD8+ T cells sorted from blood, taken in a trial of the OX40 agonist ivuxolimab. This chain connects TRBV12-2 to TRBJ1-1; TRBD1 is the table's D call and was not checked against the DNA. TRBV12-2 is noted as a pseudogene. The TCR originated in an adult with an advanced solid tumor such as melanoma, head and neck, liver or kidney cancer. CDR3 sequence (DNA): TGTGCAAGTCGCCTTAGCCCCCCACGACAGGGACTGAACACTGAAGCTTTCTTT. As protein: CASRLSPPRQGLNTEAFF.